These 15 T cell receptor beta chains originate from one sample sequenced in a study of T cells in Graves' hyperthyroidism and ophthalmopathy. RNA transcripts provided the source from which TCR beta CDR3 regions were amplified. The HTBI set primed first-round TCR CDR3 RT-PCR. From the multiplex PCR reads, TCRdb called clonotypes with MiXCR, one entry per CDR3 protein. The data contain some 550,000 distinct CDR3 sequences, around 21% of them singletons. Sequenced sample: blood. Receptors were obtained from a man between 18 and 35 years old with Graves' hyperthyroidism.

The CDR3 loop reads CASSPLEREYEQYF. CDR3 bases: TGTGCCAGCAGCCCTCTCGAGAGAGAATACGAGCAGTACTTC. This rearrangement joins TRBV11-2 to TRBJ2-7; D unresolved. Germline CDR1 SGHAT, CDR2 FQNNGV. V was clipped by 5 bases and J by 4 bases, with 15 bases between them. The length of the CDR3 is 14 residues.

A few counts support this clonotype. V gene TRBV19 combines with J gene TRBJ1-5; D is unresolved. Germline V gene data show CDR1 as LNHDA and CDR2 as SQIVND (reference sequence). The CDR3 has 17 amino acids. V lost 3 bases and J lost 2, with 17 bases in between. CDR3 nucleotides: TGTGCCAGTAGTATCCCGGGTGTGGGTCCGGGCAATCAGCCCCAGCATTTT. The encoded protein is CASSIPGVGPGNQPQHF.

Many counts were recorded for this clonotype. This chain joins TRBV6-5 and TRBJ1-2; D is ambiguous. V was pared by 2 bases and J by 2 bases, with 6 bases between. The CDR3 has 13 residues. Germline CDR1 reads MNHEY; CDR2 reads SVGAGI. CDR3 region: CASSYVGNYGYTF. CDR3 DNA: TGTGCCAGCAGTTACGTGGGGAACTATGGCTACACCTTC.

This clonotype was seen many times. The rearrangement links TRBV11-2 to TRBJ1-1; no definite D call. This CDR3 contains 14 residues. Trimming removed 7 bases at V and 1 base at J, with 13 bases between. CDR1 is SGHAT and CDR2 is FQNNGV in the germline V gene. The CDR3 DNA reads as TGTGCCAGCAAAACACCGGGAAAGAACACTGAAGCTTTCTTT. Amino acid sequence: CASKTPGKNTEAFF.

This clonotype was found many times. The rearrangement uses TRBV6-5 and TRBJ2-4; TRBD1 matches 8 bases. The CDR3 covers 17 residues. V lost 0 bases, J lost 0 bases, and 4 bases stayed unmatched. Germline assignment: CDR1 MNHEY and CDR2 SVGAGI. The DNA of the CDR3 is TGTGCCAGCAGTTACTCAGGACAGGGAGGAGCCAAAAACATTCAGTACTTC. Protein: CASSYSGQGGAKNIQYF.

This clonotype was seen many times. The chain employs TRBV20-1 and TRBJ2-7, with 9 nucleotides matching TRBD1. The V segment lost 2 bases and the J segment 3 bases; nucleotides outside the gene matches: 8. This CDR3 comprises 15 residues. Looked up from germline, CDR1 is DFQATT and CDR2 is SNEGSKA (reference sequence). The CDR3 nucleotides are TGCAGTGCTAGACCCGACAGGGGGATATACTACGAGCAGTACTTC. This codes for CSARPDRGIYYEQYF.

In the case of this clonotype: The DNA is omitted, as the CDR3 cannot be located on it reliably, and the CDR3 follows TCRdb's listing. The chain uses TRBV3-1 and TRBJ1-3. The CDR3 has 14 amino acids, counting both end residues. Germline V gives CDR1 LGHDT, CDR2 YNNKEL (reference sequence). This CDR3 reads CASRSSGRGNTIYF.

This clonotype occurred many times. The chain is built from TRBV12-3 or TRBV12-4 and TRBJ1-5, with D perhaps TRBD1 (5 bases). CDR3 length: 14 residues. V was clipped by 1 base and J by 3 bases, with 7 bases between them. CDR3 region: CASSLGDLNQPQHF. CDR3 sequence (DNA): TGTGCCAGCAGTTTAGGGGACCTCAATCAGCCCCAGCATTTT.

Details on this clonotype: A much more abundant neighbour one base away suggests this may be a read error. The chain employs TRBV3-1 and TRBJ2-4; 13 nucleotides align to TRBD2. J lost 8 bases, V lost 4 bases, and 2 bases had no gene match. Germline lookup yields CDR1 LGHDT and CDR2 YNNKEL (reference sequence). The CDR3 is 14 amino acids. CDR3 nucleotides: TGTGCCAGCAGCCTAGGACTAGCGGGGGACATTCAGTACTTC. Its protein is CASSLGLAGDIQYF.

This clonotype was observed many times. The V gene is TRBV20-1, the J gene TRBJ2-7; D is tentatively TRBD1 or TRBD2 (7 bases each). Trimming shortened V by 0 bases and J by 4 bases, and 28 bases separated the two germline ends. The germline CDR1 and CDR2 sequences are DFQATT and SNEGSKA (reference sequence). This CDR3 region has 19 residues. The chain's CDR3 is CSARDPWGGDSDPTYEQYF. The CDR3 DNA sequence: TGCAGTGCTAGAGATCCATGGGGAGGGGACAGCGACCCTACGTACGAGCAGTACTTC.

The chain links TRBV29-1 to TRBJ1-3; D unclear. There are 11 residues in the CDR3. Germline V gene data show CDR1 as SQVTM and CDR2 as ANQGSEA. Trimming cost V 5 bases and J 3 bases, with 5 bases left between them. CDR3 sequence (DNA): TGCAGCGTTCATCGTGGAAACACCATATATTTT. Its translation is CSVHRGNTIYF.

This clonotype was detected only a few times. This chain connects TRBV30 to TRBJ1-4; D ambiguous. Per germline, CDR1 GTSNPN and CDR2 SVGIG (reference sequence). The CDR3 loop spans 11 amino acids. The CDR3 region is CVGGSGEKLFF. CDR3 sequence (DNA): TGTGTCGGAGGAAGCGGTGAAAAACTGTTTTTT.

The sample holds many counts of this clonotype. CDR3 amino acids: CASSFGRGGAFGGGYTF. As DNA, the CDR3 is TGTGCCAGCAGTTTCGGCCGTGGGGGGGCGTTTGGTGGTGGCTACACCTTC. This sequence joins TRBV28 and TRBJ1-2; D may be TRBD1 (6 bases). This CDR3 spans 17 amino acids. Trimming cost V 3 bases and J 7 bases, with 24 bases left between them. From germline, CDR1 is MDHEN and CDR2 SYDVKM.

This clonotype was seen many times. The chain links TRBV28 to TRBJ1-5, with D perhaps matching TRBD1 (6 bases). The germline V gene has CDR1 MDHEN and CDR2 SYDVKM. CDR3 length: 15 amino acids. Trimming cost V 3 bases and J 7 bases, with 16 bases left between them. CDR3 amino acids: CASSLEGVSRQPQHF. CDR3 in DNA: TGTGCCAGCAGTTTGGAGGGGGTCTCAAGGCAGCCCCAGCATTTT.

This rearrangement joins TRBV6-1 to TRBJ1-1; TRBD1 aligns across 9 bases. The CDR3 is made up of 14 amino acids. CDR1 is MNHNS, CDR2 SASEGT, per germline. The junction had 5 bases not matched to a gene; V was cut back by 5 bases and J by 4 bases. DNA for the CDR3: TGTGCCAGCAGTCGGGACAGGGAGGCCACTGAAGCTTTCTTT. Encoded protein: CASSRDREATEAFF.